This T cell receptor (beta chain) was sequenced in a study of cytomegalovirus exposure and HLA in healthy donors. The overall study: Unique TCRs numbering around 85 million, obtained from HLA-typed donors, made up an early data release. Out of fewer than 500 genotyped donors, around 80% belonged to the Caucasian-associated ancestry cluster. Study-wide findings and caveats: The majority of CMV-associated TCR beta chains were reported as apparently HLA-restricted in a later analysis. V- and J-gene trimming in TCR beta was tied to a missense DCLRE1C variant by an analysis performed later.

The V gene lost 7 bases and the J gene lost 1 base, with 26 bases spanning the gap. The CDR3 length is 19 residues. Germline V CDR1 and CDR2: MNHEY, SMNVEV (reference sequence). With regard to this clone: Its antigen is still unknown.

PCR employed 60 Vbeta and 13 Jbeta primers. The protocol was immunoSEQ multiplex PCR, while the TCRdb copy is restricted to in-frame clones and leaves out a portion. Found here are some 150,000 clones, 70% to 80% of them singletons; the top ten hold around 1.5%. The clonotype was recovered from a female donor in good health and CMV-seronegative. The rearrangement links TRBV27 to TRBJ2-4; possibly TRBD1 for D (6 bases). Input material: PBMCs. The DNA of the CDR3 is TGTGCCAGCAAGGACACCACCCCGACAGGCTACGGGGCCAAAAACATTCAGTACTTC. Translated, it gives CASKDTTPTGYGAKNIQYF.